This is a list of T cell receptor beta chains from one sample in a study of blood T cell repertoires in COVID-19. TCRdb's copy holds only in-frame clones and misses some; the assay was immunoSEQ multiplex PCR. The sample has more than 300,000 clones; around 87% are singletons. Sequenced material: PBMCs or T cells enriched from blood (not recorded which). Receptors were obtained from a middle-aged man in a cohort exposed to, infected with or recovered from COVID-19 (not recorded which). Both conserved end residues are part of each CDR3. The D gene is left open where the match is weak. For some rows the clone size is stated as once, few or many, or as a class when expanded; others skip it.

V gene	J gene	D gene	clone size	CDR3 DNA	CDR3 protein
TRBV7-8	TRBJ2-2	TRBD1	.	TGTGCCAGCAGCCACCCAGGGGGCGGGGAGCTGTTTTTT	CASSHPGGGELFF
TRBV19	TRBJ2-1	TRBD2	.	TGTGCCAGTAGTATAGCGGGAGGTGACAATGAGCAGTTCTTC	CASSIAGGDNEQFF
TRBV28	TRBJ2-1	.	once	TGTGCCAGCAGCCCCGGGACTCACTACAATGAGCAGTTCTTC	CASSPGTHYNEQFF
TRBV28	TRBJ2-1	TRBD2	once	TGTGCCAGCAGTTTGTCTAGCGGACCCTACAATGAGCAGTTCTTC	CASSLSSGPYNEQFF
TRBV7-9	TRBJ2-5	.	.	TGTGCCAGCAGCTTAACGATGATAGCAGAGACCCAGTACTTC	CASSLTMIAETQYF
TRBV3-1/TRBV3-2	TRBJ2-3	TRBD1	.	TGTGCCAGCAGCCATCCCGGGACAGGGGTACTAAATACGCAGTATTTT	CASSHPGTGVLNTQYF
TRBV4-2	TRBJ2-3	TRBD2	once	TGTGCCAGCAGCCAGGTGGCGGGAGTCGTTGGTGATACGCAGTATTTT	CASSQVAGVVGDTQYF
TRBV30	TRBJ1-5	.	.	TGTGCCTGGAGTTTGGGGGGAAGCAATCAGCCCCAGCATTTT	CAWSLGGSNQPQHF
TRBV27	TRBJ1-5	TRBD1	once	TGTGCCAGCAGTTCAAGACAGGGCCATCAGCCCCAGCATTTT	CASSSRQGHQPQHF
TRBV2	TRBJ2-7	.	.	TGTGCCAGCAGGTCCCAGGGCCACGAGGAGTACTTC	CASRSQGHEEYF
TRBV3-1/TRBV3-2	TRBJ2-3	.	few	TGTGCCAGCAGCCAAGATCTGCCGGGGACTAGCACAGATACGCAGTATTTT	CASSQDLPGTSTDTQYF
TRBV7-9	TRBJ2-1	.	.	TGTGCCAGCAGCTTAGACAGGGTTAGCTACAATGAGCAGTTCTTC	CASSLDRVSYNEQFF
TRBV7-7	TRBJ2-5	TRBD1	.	TGTGCCAGCAGCTTCGGACAGGGGCGGGGGGAGACCCAGTACTTC	CASSFGQGRGETQYF
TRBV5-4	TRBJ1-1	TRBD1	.	TGTGCCAGCAGAGCCCCAGGGGGCACTGAAGCTTTCTTT	CASRAPGGTEAFF
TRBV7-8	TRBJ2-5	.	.	TGTGCCAGCAGCCCCGGAGGGGGAGGGGAGACCCAGTACTTC	CASSPGGGGETQYF
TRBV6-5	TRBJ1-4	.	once	TGTGCCAGCAGTTCACCGGAGGTCCAGGGGTATGAAAAACTGTTTTTT	CASSSPEVQGYEKLFF
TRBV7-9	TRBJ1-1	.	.	TGTGCCAGCACAAAACCGCCGCAGGGGAACACTGAAGCTTTCTTT	CASTKPPQGNTEAFF
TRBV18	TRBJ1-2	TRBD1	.	TGTGCCAGCTCACCAAAACAGGGGGACTATGGCTACACCTTC	CASSPKQGDYGYTF
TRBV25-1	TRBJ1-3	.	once	TGTGCCAGCAGTGACATAAGTCAGGGGAACACCATATATTTT	CASSDISQGNTIYF
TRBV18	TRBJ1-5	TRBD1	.	TGTGCCAGCTCACGGTTCCCGGGACAGGGGGCTTTGGGTCAGCCCCAGCATTTT	CASSRFPGQGALGQPQHF
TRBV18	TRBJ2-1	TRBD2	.	TGTGCCAGCTCACCACGGACTAGCAGAAGCTCCTACAATGAGCAGTTCTTC	CASSPRTSRSSYNEQFF
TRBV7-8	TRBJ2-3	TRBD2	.	TGTGCCAGCAGCTTAAGAGGCGGGAGTCTGGTCTCAGATACGCAGTATTTT	CASSLRGGSLVSDTQYF
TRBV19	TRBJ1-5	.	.	TGTGCCAGTAGTAGAAGCACGGTAGGCAATCAGCCCCAGCATTTT	CASSRSTVGNQPQHF
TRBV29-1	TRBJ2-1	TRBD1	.	TGCAGCGTTTTGGGTAGGGAGCGACAGGGACGCCCCCGCGTCGATGAGCAGTTCTTC	CSVLGRERQGRPRVDEQFF
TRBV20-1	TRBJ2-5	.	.	TGCAGTGCAAGACAGCAAGAGACCCAGTACTTC	CSARQQETQYF
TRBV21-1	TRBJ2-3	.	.	TGTGCCAGCAGCAAAAGCGGGACTAGCACAGATACGCAGTATTTT	CASSKSGTSTDTQYF
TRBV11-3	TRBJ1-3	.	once	TGTGCCAGCAGTTACGGGAACTCTGGAAACACCATATATTTT	CASSYGNSGNTIYF
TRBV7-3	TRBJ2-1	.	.	TGTGCCAGCAGCCTAGAAGGGGGCAATGAGCAGTTCTTC	CASSLEGGNEQFF
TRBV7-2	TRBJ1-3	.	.	TGTGCCAGCAGCCCTGGGGAGCCGGGAAACACCATATATTTT	CASSPGEPGNTIYF
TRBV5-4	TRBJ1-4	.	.	TGTGCCAGCACCCGCTCCGGGGGGAGTGAAAAACTGTTTTTT	CASTRSGGSEKLFF
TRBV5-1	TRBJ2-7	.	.	TGCGCCAGCAGCTTCGGTGGTGGGAGGTACGAGCAGTACTTC	CASSFGGGRYEQYF
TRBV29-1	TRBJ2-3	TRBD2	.	TGCAGCGTTGGAACGGGAGGGTTTCCTGTCACAGATACGCAGTATTTT	CSVGTGGFPVTDTQYF
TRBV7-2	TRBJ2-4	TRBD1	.	TGTGCCAGCAGCTGGGGACAGCAAAACATTCAGTACTTC	CASSWGQQNIQYF
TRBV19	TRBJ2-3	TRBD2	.	TGTGCCAGCGCCACTAGCGCAGATACGCAGTATTTT	CASATSADTQYF
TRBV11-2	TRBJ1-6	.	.	TGTGCCAGCAGCTTAAGTCGGGGGGCAAATAATTCACCCCTCCACTTT	CASSLSRGANNSPLHF